These 19 T cell receptor beta chains were all obtained from the same sample, sequenced in a study of PD-L1 blockade in urothelial cancer. Profiled with immunoSEQ multiplex PCR; TCRdb holds only in-frame clones, not every one. This table has 70,000 to 90,000 clones, over 80% appearing once. Material: PBMCs, obtained around atezolizumab (anti-PD-L1) treatment. These receptors came from a man in his 70s with urothelial cancer.

This chain connects TRBV6-1 to TRBJ2-2; TRBD1 aligns across 8 bases. The ends lost 7 bases at V and 6 bases at J; junction bases unmatched: 7. CDR1 and CDR2 from the germline V gene are MNHNS and SASEGT. This CDR3 contains 14 residues. The CDR3 DNA follows: TGTGCCAGCACGCGGCAGGGGGCGCCCGGGGAGCTGTTTTTT. This translates into CASTRQGAPGELFF.

This clone was picked up a small number of times. The genes are TRBV21-1 and TRBJ2-7; the DNA was not compared with TRBD2, the D call given in the table. TRBV21-1 is marked as a pseudogene. The CDR3 totals 14 residues. CDR3 protein: CASRRAGAGDEQYF. The CDR3 DNA sequence: TGTGCCAGCCGGAGAGCGGGGGCCGGGGACGAGCAGTACTTC.

The V gene is TRBV5-4, the J gene TRBJ2-1, with TRBD2 identical over 8 bases. The CDR3 covers 15 residues. Looked up from germline, CDR1 is SGHNT and CDR2 is YYREEE (reference sequence). J lost 4 bases, V lost 3 bases, and 6 bases had no gene match. The CDR3 spells CASSSAGVRYNEQFF. CDR3 nucleotide sequence: TGTGCCAGCAGCTCAGCGGGAGTTAGGTACAATGAGCAGTTCTTC.

This chain connects TRBV10-3 to TRBJ2-1; TRBD1 agrees at 11 bases. This CDR3 region has 14 residues. Germline CDR1 reads ENHRY; CDR2 reads SYGVKD. V was clipped by 8 bases and J by 2 bases; unmatched bases: 2. In nucleotides, the CDR3 is TGTGCCATCGGACAGGGGGCGCCCTACAATGAGCAGTTCTTC. It specifies CAIGQGAPYNEQFF.

This sequence joins TRBV15 and TRBJ1-5; D uncertain. V dropped 3 bases and J dropped 3 bases, with 18 bases sitting between them. Per the germline V gene, CDR1 is LNHNV and CDR2 is YYDKDF (reference sequence). The CDR3 spans 17 residues. CDR3: CATSSQRGLSNNQPQHF. The CDR3 nucleotides read TGTGCCACCAGCAGCCAGAGAGGTCTTAGTAACAATCAGCCCCAGCATTTT.

The chain uses TRBV19 and TRBJ2-3; D unresolved. The germline CDR1 and CDR2 sequences are LNHDA and SQIVND (reference sequence). This CDR3 is 13 amino acids long. The ends were cut back, 3 bases at V and 2 bases at J, with 6 bases in the middle. CDR3 residues: CASSMGSTDTQYF. Here the CDR3 DNA reads TGTGCCAGTAGTATGGGCTCCACAGATACGCAGTATTTT.

The V call is TRBV6-1, the J call TRBJ2-2; weak D call: TRBD2 (6 bases). Germline assignment: CDR1 MNHNS and CDR2 SASEGT. The V gene lost 5 bases and the J gene lost 4 bases, with 14 bases spanning the gap. The CDR3 totals 15 residues. CDR3 residues: CASSPGGTVTGELFF. As DNA, the CDR3 is TGTGCCAGCAGTCCTGGCGGGACGGTCACCGGGGAGCTGTTTTTT.

The genes are TRBV28 and TRBJ2-7; 7 bases are shared with TRBD1. The CDR3 runs 14 residues. Germline values: CDR1 MDHEN, CDR2 SYDVKM. The J segment lost 2 bases and the V segment lost 6 bases, leaving 7 bases of the junction unmatched. The CDR3 reads CASRADRAAYEQYF. The CDR3 DNA reads as TGTGCCAGCAGGGCTGACAGGGCGGCCTACGAGCAGTACTTC.

V gene TRBV7-8 combines with J gene TRBJ2-1; tentatively, D is TRBD2 (5 bases). Germline CDR1 and CDR2: SGHVS and FQNEAQ. Trimming removed 0 bases from V and 2 bases from J, with 5 bases in between. This CDR3 is 14 amino acids long. The CDR3, as DNA: TGTGCCAGCAGCTTAGCGGGAGCCTACAATGAGCAGTTCTTC. Translating it yields CASSLAGAYNEQFF.

The chain employs TRBV5-8 and TRBJ1-5; TRBD1 agrees at 9 bases. The CDR3 covers 17 residues. Germline values: CDR1 SGHTS, CDR2 YDEGEE. The V segment lost 4 bases and the J segment 3 bases; nucleotides outside the gene matches: 11. The CDR3: CASSARTGTGLNQPQHF. CDR3 coding DNA: TGTGCCAGCAGCGCTCGAACCGGGACAGGGCTCAATCAGCCCCAGCATTTT.

In this sample, this clone turned up once. The V call is TRBV9, the J call TRBJ2-7, with TRBD2 matching 11 bases. There are 15 residues in the CDR3. The junction had 5 bases not matched to a gene; V was cut back by 0 bases and J by 6 bases. CDR1 is SGDLS and CDR2 is YYNGEE in the germline V gene. As DNA, the CDR3 is TGTGCCAGCAGCGTAGGGCTAGCGGGAGGTTCCGAGCAGTACTTC. Translating it yields CASSVGLAGGSEQYF.

V gene TRBV9 combines with J gene TRBJ2-2, with TRBD1 as a possible D gene (5 bases). The germline gives CDR1 SGDLS, CDR2 YYNGEE. The CDR3 length is 13 residues. V shed 2 bases and J shed 5 bases, with 7 bases lying between them. The CDR3 here is CASSVDSTGELFF. The CDR3 nucleotides read TGTGCCAGCAGCGTTGACAGTACCGGGGAGCTGTTTTTT.

The chain has TRBV5-4 and TRBJ2-3; 7 nucleotides align to TRBD2. The CDR3 spans 13 residues. Trimming at V came to 2 bases and at J to 4 bases, leaving 1 base not matched to a gene. The germline CDR1 and CDR2 sequences are SGHNT and YYREEE (reference sequence). This CDR3 is CASSLRGADTQYF. In nucleotides, the CDR3 is TGTGCCAGCAGCTTACGGGGGGCAGATACGCAGTATTTT.

As for this clone: One end of the junction is discordant with germline, which a read error may explain. The rearrangement links TRBV5-4 to TRBJ2-7; no firm D call. CDR3 size: 14 residues. Germline V gives CDR1 SGHNT, CDR2 YYREEE (reference sequence). The CDR3 loop is CANSLIEFSYEQYF. The CDR3 DNA reads as TGTGCCAACAGCTTGATTGAGTTTTCCTACGAGCAGTACTTC.

This clone appeared a few times. The chain employs TRBV25-1 and TRBJ2-2; D possibly corresponds to TRBD2 (6 bases). Germline V lookup: CDR1 MGHDK, CDR2 SYGVNS. This CDR3 is built from 15 residues. Trimming took 4 bases from V and 5 from J, leaving 14 bases between them. The CDR3 DNA reads as TGTGCCAGCAGTGCCCAGGGAGGCGGGACCGGGGAGCTGTTTTTT. Encoded protein: CASSAQGGGTGELFF.

The gene calls are TRBV7-9 and TRBJ2-1, with unresolved D. The germline V and J ends were trimmed by 4 bases and 6 bases, with 4 bases remaining between them. The germline V gene encodes CDR1 SEHNR and CDR2 FQNEAQ (reference sequence). CDR3 length: 11 amino acids. CDR3 sequence: CASSSGNEQFF. CDR3 nucleotides: TGTGCCAGCAGCTCCGGCAATGAGCAGTTCTTC.

This clone occurred many times. The chain carries TRBV19 and TRBJ2-7; D not certain. Germline assignment: CDR1 LNHDA and CDR2 SQIVND (reference sequence). The CDR3 consists of 12 residues. Deletions cut 5 bases from V and 2 bases from J, with 7 bases between. CDR3 protein: CASSGGTYEQYF. The CDR3 bases are TGTGCCAGTAGTGGCGGCACCTACGAGCAGTACTTC.

The V call is TRBV4-2, the J call TRBJ1-5; D is ambiguous. Germline V gene data show CDR1 as LGHNA and CDR2 as YNFKEQ. Between the trimmed V and J ends, which lost 0 bases and 2 bases, there was a span of 8 bases. This CDR3 is built from 15 residues. CDR3 sequence: CASSQDPFGNQPQHF. The CDR3 nucleotides read TGTGCCAGCAGCCAAGATCCGTTTGGCAATCAGCCCCAGCATTTT.

This clone was detected only a few times. V is TRBV19 and J is TRBJ1-2; maybe TRBD1 (6 bases). The germline V and J ends were trimmed by 4 bases and 14 bases, with 20 bases remaining between them. Germline V gives CDR1 LNHDA, CDR2 SQIVND (reference sequence). There are 13 residues in the CDR3. CDR3 in amino acids: CASSTRQAFDGTF. CDR3 sequence (DNA): TGTGCCAGTAGTACGCGACAGGCGTTTGATGGAACCTTC.